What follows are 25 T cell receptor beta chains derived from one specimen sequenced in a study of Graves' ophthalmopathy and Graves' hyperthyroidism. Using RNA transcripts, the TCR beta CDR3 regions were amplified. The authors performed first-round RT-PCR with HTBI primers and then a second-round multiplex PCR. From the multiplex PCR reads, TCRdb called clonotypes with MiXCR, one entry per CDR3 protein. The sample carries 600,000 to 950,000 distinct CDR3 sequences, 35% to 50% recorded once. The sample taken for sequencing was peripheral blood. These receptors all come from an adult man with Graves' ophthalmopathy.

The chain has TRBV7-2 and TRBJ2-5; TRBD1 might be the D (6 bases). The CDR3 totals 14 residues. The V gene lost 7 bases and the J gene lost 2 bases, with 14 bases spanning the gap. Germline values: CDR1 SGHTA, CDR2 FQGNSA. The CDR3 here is CASNPTGPQETQYF. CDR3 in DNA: TGTGCCAGCAACCCTACAGGGCCGCAAGAGACCCAGTACTTC. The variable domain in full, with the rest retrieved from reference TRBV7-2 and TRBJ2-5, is GAGVSQSPSNKVTEKGKDVELRCDPISGHTALYWYRQSLGQGLEFLIYFQGNSAPDKSGLPSDRFSAERTGGSVSTLTIQRTQQEDSAVYLCASNPTGPQETQYFGPGTRLLVL.

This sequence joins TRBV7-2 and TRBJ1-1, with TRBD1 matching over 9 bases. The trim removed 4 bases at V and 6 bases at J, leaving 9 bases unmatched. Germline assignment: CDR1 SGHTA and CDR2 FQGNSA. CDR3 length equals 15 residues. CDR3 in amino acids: CASSSSRDRAPEAFF. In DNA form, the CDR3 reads TGTGCCAGCAGCTCATCAAGGGACAGGGCCCCTGAAGCTTTCTTT.

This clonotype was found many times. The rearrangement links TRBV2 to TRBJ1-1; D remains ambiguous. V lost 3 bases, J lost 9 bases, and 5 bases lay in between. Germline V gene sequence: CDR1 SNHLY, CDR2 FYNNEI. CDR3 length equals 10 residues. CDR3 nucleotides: TGTGCCAGCAGTGAGAGTAAAGCTTTCTTT. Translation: CASSESKAFF.

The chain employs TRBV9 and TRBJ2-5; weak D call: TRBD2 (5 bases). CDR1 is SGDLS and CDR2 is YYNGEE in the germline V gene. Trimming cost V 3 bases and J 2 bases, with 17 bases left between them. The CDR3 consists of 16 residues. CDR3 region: CASSAPQTGKQETQYF. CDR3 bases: TGTGCCAGCAGCGCACCACAGACGGGGAAACAAGAGACCCAGTACTTC.

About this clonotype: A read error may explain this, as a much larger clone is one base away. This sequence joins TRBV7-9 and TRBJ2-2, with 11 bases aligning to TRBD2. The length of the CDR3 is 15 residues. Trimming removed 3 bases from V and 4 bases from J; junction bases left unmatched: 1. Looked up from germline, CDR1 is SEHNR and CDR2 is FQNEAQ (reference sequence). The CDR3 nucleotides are TGTGCCAGCAGCTTTCTAGCGGGAGGCACCGGGGAGCTGTTTTTT. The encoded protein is CASSFLAGGTGELFF.

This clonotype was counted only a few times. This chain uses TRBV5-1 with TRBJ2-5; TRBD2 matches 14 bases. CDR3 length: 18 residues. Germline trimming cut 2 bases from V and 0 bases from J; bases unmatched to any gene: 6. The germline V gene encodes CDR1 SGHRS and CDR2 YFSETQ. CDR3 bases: TGCGCCAGCAGCTTTGGGACTAGCGGGAGAGGGTACCAAGAGACCCAGTACTTC. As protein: CASSFGTSGRGYQETQYF. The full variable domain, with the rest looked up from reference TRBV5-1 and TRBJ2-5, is KAGVTQTPRYLIKTRGQQVTLSCSPISGHRSVSWYQQTPGQGLQFLFEYFSETQRNKGNFPGRFSGRQFSNSRSEMNVSTLELGDSALYLCASSFGTSGRGYQETQYFGPGTRLLVL.

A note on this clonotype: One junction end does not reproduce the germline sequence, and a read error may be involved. In DNA form, the CDR3 reads TGTGCCACCAGTGACCTGGGACACGAGAACCCTGAAGCTTTCTTT. As protein: CATSDLGHENPEAFF. The chain combines TRBV24-1 with TRBJ1-1, with D perhaps matching TRBD1 (6 bases). Germline V gene sequence: CDR1 KGHDR, CDR2 SFDVKD. The length of the CDR3 is 15 residues.

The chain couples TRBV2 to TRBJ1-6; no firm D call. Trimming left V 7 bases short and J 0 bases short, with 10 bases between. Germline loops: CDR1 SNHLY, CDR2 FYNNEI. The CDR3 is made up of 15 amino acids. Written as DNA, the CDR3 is TGTGCCAGCACCCTTGGGAGCTCCTATAATTCACCCCTCCACTTT. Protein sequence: CASTLGSSYNSPLHF.

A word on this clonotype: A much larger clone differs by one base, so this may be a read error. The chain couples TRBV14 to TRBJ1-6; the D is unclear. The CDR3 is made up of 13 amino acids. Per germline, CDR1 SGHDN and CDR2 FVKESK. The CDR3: CASSQVFDSPPHF. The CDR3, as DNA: TGTGCCAGCAGCCAAGTCTTTGATTCACCCCCCCACTTT.

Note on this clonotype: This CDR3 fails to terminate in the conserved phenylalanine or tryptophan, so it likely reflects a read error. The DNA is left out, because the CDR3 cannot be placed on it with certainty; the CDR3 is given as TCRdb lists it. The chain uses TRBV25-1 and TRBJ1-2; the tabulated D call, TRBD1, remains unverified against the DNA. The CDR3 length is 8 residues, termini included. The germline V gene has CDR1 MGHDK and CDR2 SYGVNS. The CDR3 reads CASSDLTG.

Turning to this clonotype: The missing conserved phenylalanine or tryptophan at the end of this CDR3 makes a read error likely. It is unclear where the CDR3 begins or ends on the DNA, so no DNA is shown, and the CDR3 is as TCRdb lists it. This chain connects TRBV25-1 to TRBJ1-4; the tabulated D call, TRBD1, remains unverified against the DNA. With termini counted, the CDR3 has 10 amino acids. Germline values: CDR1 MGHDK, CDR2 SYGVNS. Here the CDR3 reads CASSDQQGGY.

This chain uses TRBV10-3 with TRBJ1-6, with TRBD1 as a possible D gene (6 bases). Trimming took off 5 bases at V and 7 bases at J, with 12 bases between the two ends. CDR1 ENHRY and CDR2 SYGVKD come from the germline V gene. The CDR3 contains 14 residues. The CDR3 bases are TGTGCCATCAGTTACCCGGGACACAATTCACCCCTCCACTTT. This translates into CAISYPGHNSPLHF.

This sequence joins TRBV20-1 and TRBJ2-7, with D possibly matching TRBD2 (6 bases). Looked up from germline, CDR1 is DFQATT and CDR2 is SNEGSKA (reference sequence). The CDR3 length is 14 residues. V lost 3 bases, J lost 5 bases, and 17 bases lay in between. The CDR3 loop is CSASKSGFGDEQYV. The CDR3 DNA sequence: TGCAGTGCTAGCAAGAGCGGGTTTGGAGACGAGCAGTACGTC.

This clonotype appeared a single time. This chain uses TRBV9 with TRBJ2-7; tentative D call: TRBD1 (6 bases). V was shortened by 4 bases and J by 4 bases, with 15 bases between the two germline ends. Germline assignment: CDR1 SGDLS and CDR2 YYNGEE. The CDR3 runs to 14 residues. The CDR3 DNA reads TGTGCCAGCAGCAAGTCGGACAGTTCATACGAGCAGTACTTC. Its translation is CASSKSDSSYEQYF.

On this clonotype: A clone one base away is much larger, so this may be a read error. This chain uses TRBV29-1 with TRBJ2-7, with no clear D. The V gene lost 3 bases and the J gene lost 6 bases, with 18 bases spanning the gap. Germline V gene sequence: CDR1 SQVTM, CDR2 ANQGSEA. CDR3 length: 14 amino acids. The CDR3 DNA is TGCAGCGTTGAGAGCTCCAAGCCCGAATTCGAGCAGTACTTC. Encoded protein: CSVESSKPEFEQYF.

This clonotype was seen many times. CDR3 loop: CATSRVRDQPQHF. DNA of the CDR3: TGTGCCACCAGCAGAGTGCGGGACCAGCCCCAGCATTTT. This chain uses TRBV15 with TRBJ1-5, with a possible D match to TRBD1 (5 bases). Per germline, CDR1 LNHNV and CDR2 YYDKDF (reference sequence). V was cut by 1 base and J by 7 bases, with 8 bases left in between. The CDR3 spans 13 residues.

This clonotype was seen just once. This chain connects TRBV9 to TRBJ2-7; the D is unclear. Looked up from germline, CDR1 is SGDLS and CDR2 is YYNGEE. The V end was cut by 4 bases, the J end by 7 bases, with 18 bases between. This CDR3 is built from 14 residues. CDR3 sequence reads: CASSRSSVPREQYF. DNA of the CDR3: TGTGCCAGCAGCCGCTCGAGCGTTCCCCGGGAGCAGTACTTC.

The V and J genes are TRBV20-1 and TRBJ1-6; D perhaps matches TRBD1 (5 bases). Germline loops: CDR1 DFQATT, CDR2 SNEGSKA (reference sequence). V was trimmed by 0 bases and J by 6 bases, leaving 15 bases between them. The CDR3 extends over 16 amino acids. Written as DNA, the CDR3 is TGCAGTGCTAGAGAGGACACGGTTAGGCTTAATTCACCCCTCCACTTT. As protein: CSAREDTVRLNSPLHF.

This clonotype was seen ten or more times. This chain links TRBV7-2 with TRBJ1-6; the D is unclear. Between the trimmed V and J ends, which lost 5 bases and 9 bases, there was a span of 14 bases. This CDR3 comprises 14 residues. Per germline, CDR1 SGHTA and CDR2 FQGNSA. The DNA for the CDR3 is TGTGCCAGCAGCCCGTCACTAAGGACTTCACCCCTCCACTTT. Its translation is CASSPSLRTSPLHF.

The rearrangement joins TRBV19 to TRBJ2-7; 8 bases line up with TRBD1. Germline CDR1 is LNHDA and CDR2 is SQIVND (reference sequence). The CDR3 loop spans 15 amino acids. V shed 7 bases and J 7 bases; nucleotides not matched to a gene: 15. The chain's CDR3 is CASIGQGANTGEQYF. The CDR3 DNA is TGTGCCAGTATTGGACAGGGCGCGAACACCGGGGAGCAGTACTTC.

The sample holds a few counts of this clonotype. CDR3 sequence reads: CASSRGGDLNTEAFF. The CDR3 region has the DNA TGTGCCAGCAGCCGAGGGGGGGACTTGAACACTGAAGCTTTCTTT. The chain joins TRBV7-6 to TRBJ1-1, with D maybe TRBD1 (6 bases). CDR3 length equals 15 residues. The V and J ends lost 5 bases and 0 bases respectively, with 13 bases between them. Looked up from germline, CDR1 is SGHVS and CDR2 is FNYEAQ.

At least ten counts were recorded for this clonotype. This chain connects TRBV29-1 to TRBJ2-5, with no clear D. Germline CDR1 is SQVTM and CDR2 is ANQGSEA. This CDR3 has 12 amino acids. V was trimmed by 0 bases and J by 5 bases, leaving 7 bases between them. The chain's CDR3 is CSVEDRRETQYF. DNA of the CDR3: TGCAGCGTTGAAGATCGGCGGGAGACCCAGTACTTC.

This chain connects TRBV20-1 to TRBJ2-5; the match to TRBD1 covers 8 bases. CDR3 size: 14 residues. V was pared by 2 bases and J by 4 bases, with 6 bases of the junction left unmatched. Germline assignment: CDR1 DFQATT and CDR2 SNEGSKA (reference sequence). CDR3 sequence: CSARPRDRRETQYF. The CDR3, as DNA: TGCAGTGCTAGACCTCGGGACAGGAGAGAGACCCAGTACTTC.

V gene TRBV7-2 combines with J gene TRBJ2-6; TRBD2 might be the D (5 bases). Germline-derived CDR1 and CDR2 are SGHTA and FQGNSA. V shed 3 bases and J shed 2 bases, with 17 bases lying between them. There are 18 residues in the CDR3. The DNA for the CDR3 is TGTGCCAGCAGCTTCGGCAGGAGGTATTCCACTGGGGCCAACGTCCTGACTTTC. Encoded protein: CASSFGRRYSTGANVLTF.

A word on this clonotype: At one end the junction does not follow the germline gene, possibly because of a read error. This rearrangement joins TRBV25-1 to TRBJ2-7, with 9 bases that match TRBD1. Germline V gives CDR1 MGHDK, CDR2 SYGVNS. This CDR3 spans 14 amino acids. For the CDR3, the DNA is TGCGCCAGCAGCCAAGTACAGGGGGCGATCGAGCAGTACTTC. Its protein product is CASSQVQGAIEQYF.